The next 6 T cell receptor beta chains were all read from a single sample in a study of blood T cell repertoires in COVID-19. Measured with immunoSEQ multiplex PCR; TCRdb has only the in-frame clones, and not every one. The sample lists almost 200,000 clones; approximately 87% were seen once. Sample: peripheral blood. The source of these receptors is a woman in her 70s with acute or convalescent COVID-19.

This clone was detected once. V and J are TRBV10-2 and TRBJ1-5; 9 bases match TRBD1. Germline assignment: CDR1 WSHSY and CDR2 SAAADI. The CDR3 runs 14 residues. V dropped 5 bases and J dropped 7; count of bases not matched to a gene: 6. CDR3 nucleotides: TGCGCCAGCAGTCCTGGACAGGGGAGGCAGCCCCAGCATTTT. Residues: CASSPGQGRQPQHF.

The CDR3 DNA reads TGTGCCAGCAGCTCTACCCACAGGGGAGGATCCTACGAGCAGTACTTC. It yields the protein CASSSTHRGGSYEQYF. The rearrangement uses TRBV5-6 and TRBJ2-7, with D tentatively TRBD1 (7 bases). The V gene's germline CDR1 is SGHDT and CDR2 YYEEEE. The CDR3 is 16 residues long. With 3 bases removed from V and 1 base from J, the gap between germline ends came to 17 bases.

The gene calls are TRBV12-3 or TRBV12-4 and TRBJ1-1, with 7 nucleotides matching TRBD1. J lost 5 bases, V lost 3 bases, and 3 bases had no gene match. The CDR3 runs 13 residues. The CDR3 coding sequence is TGTGCCAGCAGTTTGAACAGGGGTACTGAAGCTTTCTTT. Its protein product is CASSLNRGTEAFF.

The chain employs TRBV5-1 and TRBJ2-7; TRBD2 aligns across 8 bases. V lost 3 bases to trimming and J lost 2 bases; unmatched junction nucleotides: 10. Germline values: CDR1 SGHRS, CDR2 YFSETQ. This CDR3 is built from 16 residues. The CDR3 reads CASSSSGGAVTYEQYF. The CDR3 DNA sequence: TGCGCCAGCAGCTCTTCCGGGGGGGCGGTGACCTACGAGCAGTACTTC. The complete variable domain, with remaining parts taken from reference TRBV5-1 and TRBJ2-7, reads KAGVTQTPRYLIKTRGQQVTLSCSPISGHRSVSWYQQTPGQGLQFLFEYFSETQRNKGNFPGRFSGRQFSNSRSEMNVSTLELGDSALYLCASSSSGGAVTYEQYFGPGTRLTVT.

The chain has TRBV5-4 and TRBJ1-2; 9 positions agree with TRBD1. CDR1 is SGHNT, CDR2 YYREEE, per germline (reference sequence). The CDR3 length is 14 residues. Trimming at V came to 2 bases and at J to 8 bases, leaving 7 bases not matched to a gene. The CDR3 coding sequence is TGTGCCAGCAGCTTCCCAGGACAGGGGAACGGCTACACCTTC. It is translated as CASSFPGQGNGYTF. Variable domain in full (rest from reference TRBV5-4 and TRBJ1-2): ETGVTQSPTHLIKTRGQQVTLRCSSQSGHNTVSWYQQALGQGPQFIFQYYREEENGRGNFPPRFSGLQFPNYSSELNVNALELDDSALYLCASSFPGQGNGYTFGSGTRLTVV.

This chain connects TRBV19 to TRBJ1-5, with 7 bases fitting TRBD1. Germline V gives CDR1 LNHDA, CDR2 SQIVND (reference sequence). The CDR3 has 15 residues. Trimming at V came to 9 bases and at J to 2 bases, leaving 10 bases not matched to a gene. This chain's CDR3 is CASTVSRGGNQPQHF. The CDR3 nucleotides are TGTGCCAGCACCGTATCCAGGGGGGGCAATCAGCCCCAGCATTTT.